The T cell receptor beta chain under discussion was sequenced for a study of T-cell reconstitution after alpha-beta-depleted transplantation in children. This clonotype was observed a handful of times. The CDR3 is 12 amino acids. Germline V lookup: CDR1 DFQATT, CDR2 SNEGSKA (reference sequence). V was shortened by 3 bases and J by 2 bases, with 7 bases between the two germline ends. Preparing the TCRbeta library involved the use of unique molecular identifiers. TCRdb ran MiXCR on the PCR reads and lists one entry per CDR3 protein. The sample includes around 370,000 distinct CDR3 sequences, 10% seen only once; the top ten take approximately 2.3%.

This chain connects TRBV20-1 to TRBJ1-2; the D gene is possibly TRBD1 (5 bases). Sequenced here: PBMCs from the stem cell graft donor, sampled from the stem cell graft. The receptor was isolated from a human donor who donated a stem cell graft to a child with acute lymphoblastic leukemia. As DNA, the CDR3 is TGCAGTGCTAGTAACAGGAACTATGGCTACACCTTC. Translating it yields CSASNRNYGYTF.